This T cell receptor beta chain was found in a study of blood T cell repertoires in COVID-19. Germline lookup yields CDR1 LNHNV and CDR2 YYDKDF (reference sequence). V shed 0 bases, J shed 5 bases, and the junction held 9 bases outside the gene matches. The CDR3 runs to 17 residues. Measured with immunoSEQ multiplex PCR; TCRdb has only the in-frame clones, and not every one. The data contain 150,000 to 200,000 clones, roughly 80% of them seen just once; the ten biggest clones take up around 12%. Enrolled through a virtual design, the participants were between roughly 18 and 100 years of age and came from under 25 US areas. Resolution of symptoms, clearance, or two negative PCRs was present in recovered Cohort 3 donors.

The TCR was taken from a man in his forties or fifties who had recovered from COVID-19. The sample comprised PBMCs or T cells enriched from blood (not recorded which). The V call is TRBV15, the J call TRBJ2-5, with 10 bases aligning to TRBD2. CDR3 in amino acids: CATSRDEVLAGMETQYF. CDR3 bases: TGTGCCACCAGCAGAGATGAGGTACTAGCGGGGATGGAGACCCAGTACTTC.